The T cell receptor (beta chain) described here comes from a study of CD8 T cells in ankylosing spondylitis. The sample holds one count of this clonotype. The target antigen is unknown. The junction departs from germline at one end; a sequencing error may be responsible. As the method for making TCR beta libraries, quantitative 5'-RACE with molecular barcodes was used. TCRdb ran MiXCR on the 5' RACE reads and lists one entry per CDR3 protein. The sample shows around 430,000 distinct CDR3 sequences, roughly a sixth of them seen only once. Regarding the study as a whole: In reactive arthritis synovial fluid and blood, some motif variants had been reported before. The study identified a TCR beta motif of roughly eight highly homologous variants that appeared characteristic of ankylosing spondylitis blood. Disease-linked clones were reportedly significantly enriched in matched ankylosing spondylitis synovial fluid.

Germline CDR1 is SGHRS and CDR2 is YFSETQ. This CDR3 is built from 16 residues. The rearrangement uses TRBV5-1 and TRBJ1-3; D is possibly TRBD1 (5 bases). This receptor was taken from a male donor with ankylosing spondylitis. Sequencing used blood, either unsorted or a sorted T cell fraction (not recorded which). The CDR3 sequence is CASSLGTGPSGNTKYF. DNA for the CDR3: TGCGCCAGCAGCTTGGGTACGGGGCCCTCTGGAAACACCAAATATTTT.